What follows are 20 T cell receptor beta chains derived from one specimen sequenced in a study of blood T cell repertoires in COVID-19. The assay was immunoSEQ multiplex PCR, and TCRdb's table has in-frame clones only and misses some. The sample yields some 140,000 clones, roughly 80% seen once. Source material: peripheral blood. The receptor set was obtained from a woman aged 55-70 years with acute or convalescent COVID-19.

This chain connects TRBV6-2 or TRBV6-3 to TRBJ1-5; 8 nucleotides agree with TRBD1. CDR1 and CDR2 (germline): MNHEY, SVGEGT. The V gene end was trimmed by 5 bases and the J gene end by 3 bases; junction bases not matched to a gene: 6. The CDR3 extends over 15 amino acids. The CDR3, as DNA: TGTGCCAGCAGTAACCGGGACAGGAACAATCAGCCCCAGCATTTT. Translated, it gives CASSNRDRNNQPQHF.

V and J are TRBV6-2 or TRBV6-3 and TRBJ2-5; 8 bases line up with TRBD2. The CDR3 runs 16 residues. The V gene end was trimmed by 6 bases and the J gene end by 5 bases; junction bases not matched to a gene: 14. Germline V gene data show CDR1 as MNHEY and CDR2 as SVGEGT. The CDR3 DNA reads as TGTGCCAGCAGCTTTCCCTTGCGGGGGGCTCGGGAGACCCAGTACTTC. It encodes CASSFPLRGARETQYF.

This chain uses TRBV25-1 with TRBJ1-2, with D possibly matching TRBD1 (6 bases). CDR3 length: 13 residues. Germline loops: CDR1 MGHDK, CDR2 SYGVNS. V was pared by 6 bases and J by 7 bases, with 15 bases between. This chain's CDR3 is CASSVNRATGYTF. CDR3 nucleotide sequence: TGTGCCAGCAGCGTAAACAGGGCTACTGGCTACACCTTC.

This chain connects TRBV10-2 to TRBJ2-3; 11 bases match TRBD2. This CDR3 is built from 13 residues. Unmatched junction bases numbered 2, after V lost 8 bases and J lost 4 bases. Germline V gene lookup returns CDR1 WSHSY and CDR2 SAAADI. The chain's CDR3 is CASGTSGPDTQYF. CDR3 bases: TGCGCCAGCGGGACTAGCGGACCAGATACGCAGTATTTT.

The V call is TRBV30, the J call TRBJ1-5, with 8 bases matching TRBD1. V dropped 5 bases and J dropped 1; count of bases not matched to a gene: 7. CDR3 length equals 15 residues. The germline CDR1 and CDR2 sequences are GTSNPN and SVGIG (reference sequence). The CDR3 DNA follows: TGTGCCTGGCGTCTTCAGGGGGCCAGCAATCAGCCCCAGCATTTT. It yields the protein CAWRLQGASNQPQHF.

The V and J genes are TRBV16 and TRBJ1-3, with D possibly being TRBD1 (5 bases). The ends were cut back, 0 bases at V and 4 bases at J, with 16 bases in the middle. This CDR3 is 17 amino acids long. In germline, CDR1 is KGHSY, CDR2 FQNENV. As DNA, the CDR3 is TGTGCCAGCAGCCAATCTGGTCGCCAGGGCCGCGGAAACACCATATATTTT. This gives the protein CASSQSGRQGRGNTIYF.

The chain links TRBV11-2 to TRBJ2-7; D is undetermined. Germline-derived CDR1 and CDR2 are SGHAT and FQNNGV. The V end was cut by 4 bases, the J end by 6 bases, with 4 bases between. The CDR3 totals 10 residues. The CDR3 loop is CASSSVEQYF. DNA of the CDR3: TGTGCCAGCAGCTCCGTCGAGCAGTACTTC.

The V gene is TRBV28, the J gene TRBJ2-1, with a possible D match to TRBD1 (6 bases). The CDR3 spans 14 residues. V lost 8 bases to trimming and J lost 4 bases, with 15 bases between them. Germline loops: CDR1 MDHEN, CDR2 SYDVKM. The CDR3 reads CASATGSKYNEQFF. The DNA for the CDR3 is TGTGCCAGCGCCACAGGGTCTAAGTACAATGAGCAGTTCTTC.

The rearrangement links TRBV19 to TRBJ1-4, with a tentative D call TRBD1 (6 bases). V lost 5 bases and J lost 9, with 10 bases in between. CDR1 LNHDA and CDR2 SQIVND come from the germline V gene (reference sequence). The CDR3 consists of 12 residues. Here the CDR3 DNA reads TGTGCCAGTAGTGTCACAGGGAAAAAACTGTTTTTT. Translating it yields CASSVTGKKLFF.

The CDR3 DNA reads TGTGCGAGCTACAGAGAAACTAACTATGGCTACACCTTC. This codes for CASYRETNYGYTF. The chain is built from TRBV2 and TRBJ1-2; D is unresolved. The CDR3 is made up of 13 amino acids. From germline, CDR1 is SNHLY and CDR2 FYNNEI.

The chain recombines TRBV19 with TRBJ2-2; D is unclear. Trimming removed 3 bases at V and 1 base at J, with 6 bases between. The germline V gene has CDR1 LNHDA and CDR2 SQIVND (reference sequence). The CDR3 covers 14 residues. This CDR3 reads CASSMYGNTGELFF. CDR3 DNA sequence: TGTGCCAGTAGTATGTACGGGAACACCGGGGAGCTGTTTTTT. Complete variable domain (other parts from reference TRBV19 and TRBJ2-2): DGGITQSPKYLFRKEGQNVTLSCEQNLNHDAMYWYRQDPGQGLRLIYYSQIVNDFQKGDIAEGYSVSREKKESFPLTVTSAQKNPTAFYLCASSMYGNTGELFFGEGSRLTVL.

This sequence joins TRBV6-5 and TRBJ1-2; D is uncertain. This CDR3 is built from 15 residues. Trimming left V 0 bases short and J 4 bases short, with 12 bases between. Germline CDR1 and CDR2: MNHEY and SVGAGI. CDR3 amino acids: CASSYSSLGAYGYTF. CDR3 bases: TGTGCCAGCAGTTACTCGAGTCTGGGCGCCTATGGCTACACCTTC.

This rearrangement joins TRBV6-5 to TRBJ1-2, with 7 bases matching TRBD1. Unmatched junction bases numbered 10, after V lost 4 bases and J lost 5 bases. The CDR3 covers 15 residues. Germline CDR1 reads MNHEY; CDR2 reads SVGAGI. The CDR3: CASSLSGTASYGYTF. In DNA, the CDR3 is TGTGCCAGCAGTTTATCCGGGACAGCGTCTTATGGCTACACCTTC.

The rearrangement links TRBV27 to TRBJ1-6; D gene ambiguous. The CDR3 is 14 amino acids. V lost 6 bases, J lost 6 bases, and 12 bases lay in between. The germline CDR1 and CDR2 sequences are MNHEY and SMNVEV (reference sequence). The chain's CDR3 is CASSPPFGNSPLHF. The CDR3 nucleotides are TGTGCCAGCAGCCCTCCGTTCGGTAATTCACCCCTCCACTTT.

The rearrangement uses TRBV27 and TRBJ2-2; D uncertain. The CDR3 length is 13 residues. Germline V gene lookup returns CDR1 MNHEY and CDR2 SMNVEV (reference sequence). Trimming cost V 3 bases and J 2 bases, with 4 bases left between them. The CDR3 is CASSLANTGELFF. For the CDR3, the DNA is TGTGCCAGCAGTTTGGCTAACACCGGGGAGCTGTTTTTT.

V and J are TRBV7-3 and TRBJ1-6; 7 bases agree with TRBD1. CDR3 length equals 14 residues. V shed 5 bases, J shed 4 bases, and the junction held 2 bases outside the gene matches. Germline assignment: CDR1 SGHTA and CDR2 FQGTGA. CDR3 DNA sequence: TGTGCCAGCAGCCCGGGACAGTATAATTCACCCCTCCACTTT. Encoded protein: CASSPGQYNSPLHF.

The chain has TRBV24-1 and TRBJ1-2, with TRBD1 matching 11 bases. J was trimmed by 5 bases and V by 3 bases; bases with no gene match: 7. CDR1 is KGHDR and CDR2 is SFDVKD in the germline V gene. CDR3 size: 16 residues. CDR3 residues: CATSDPGTGGSYGYTF. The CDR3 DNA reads TGTGCCACCAGTGATCCTGGGACAGGGGGATCTTATGGCTACACCTTC.

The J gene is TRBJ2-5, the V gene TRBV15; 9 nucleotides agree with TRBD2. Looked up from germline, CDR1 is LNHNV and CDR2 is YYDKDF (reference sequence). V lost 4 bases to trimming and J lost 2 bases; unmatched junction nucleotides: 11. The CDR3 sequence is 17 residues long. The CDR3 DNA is TGTGCCACCAGCATGTGGAGTGGCGGGGGGGATCAAGAGACCCAGTACTTC. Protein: CATSMWSGGGDQETQYF.

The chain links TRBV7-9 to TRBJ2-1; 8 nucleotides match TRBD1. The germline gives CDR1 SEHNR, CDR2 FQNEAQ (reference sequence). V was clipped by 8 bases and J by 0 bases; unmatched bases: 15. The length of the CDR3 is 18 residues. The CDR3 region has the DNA TGTGCCAGCCCAATCGGACAGGGATCCCATAGCTCCTACAATGAGCAGTTCTTC. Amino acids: CASPIGQGSHSSYNEQFF.

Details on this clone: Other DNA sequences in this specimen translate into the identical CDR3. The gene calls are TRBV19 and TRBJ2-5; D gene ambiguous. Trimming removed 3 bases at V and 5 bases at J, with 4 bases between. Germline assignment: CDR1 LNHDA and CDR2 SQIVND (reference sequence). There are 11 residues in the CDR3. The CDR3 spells CASSIYETQYF. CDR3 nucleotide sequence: TGTGCCAGTAGTATCTACGAGACCCAGTACTTC.